This T cell receptor (beta chain) was obtained from a study of blood T cell repertoires in COVID-19. Across the study: The samples span acute and convalescent COVID-19 from the United States, Italy and Spain. T cells, B-cell-depleted T cells, or PBMCs supplied cDNA or gDNA.

Germline V gives CDR1 SGHTA, CDR2 FQGTGA. Trimming took 2 bases from V and 0 from J; bases not matched to a gene: 10. The CDR3 runs to 18 residues. A Seattle source enrolled patients during active infection and followed them longitudinally. In its sample, this clone was seen once. Assay used: immunoSEQ multiplex PCR; TCRdb lists only in-frame clones, some missing. The sample holds about 200,000 clones, approximately 85% seen once. Sequenced input: peripheral blood. This receptor was taken from an older woman with COVID-19, enrolled during active disease. The chain uses TRBV7-3 and TRBJ2-3; 8 positions agree with TRBD2. The CDR3 nucleotides read TGTGCCAGCAGCTTAGGGCTAGCGGGTAAAGGGAGCACAGATACGCAGTATTTT. Translation: CASSLGLAGKGSTDTQYF.